The 20 T cell receptor beta chains reported below all come from one sample, sequenced in a study of shared clonotypes between healthy human individuals. The assay was immunoSEQ multiplex PCR, and TCRdb's table has in-frame clones only and misses some. The sample has over 850,000 clones, approximately 80% seen once. Source material: memory CD4+ T cells from PBMCs. Subset: CD45RA-negative fraction. These receptors were obtained from a young man in good health. Some clones in this sample may be carry-over from other donors' samples.

The chain employs TRBV7-2 and TRBJ1-5; the match to TRBD1 covers 7 bases. Losses at the gene ends were 3 bases for V and 6 bases for J; bases not matched to a gene: 2. The CDR3 is 13 amino acids. Germline loops: CDR1 SGHTA, CDR2 FQGNSA. The CDR3: CASSLTGPQPQHF. The DNA of the CDR3 is TGTGCCAGCAGCTTGACAGGGCCTCAGCCCCAGCATTTT.

Remarks on this clone: Other DNA sequences of this sample code for an identical CDR3. V is TRBV2 and J is TRBJ2-1, with D uncertain. Germline V gene lookup returns CDR1 SNHLY and CDR2 FYNNEI. The CDR3 length is 11 residues. The germline V and J ends were trimmed by 6 bases and 7 bases, with 7 bases remaining between them. The DNA for the CDR3 is TGTGCCAGCAGCCCTAGGAATGAGCAGTTCTTC. It codes for CASSPRNEQFF. Full variable domain (remainder filled in from reference TRBV2 and TRBJ2-1): EPEVTQTPSHQVTQMGQEVILRCVPISNHLYFYWYRQILGQKVEFLVSFYNNEISEKSEIFDDQFSVERPDGSNFTLKIRSTKLEDSAMYFCASSPRNEQFFGPGTRLTVL.

The rearrangement links TRBV19 to TRBJ2-7; 8 bases agree with TRBD2. CDR1 and CDR2 (germline): LNHDA, SQIVND (reference sequence). This CDR3 comprises 15 residues. V lost 7 bases to trimming and J lost 3 bases; unmatched junction nucleotides: 11. The CDR3 DNA reads TGTGCCAGTACTCAAACCTCGGGGGGGAGCTACGAGCAGTACTTC. Translation gives CASTQTSGGSYEQYF.

This rearrangement joins TRBV7-2 to TRBJ1-4, with TRBD1 as a possible D gene (6 bases). CDR3 length equals 14 residues. Germline V lookup: CDR1 SGHTA, CDR2 FQGNSA. Trimming took 5 bases from V and 5 from J, leaving 12 bases between them. The CDR3 loop reads CASSEGDINEKLFF. In nucleotides, the CDR3 is TGTGCCAGCAGCGAGGGGGACATAAATGAAAAACTGTTTTTT.

The chain couples TRBV28 to TRBJ1-2; maybe TRBD1 (5 bases). Germline values: CDR1 MDHEN, CDR2 SYDVKM. The CDR3 is made up of 16 amino acids. The V end was cut by 8 bases, the J end by 2 bases, with 21 bases between. CDR3 region: CASRHRIWGPNYGYTF. In DNA, the CDR3 is TGTGCCAGCCGCCACAGGATCTGGGGCCCCAACTATGGCTACACCTTC.

Concerning this clone itself: The sample has other DNA sequences that encode this CDR3 too. The V call is TRBV27, the J call TRBJ2-2; 7 nucleotides line up with TRBD2. The J segment lost 4 bases and the V segment lost 6 bases, leaving 5 bases of the junction unmatched. Per germline, CDR1 MNHEY and CDR2 SMNVEV (reference sequence). The CDR3 extends over 14 amino acids. CDR3 DNA: TGTGCCAGCAGGGGAGGGCCGGGCACCGGGGAGCTGTTTTTT. Translated, it gives CASRGGPGTGELFF.

This chain joins TRBV7-2 and TRBJ2-2; TRBD2 agrees at 14 bases. The CDR3 is 17 residues long. In germline, CDR1 is SGHTA, CDR2 FQGNSA. The trim removed 5 bases at V and 6 bases at J, leaving 8 bases unmatched. This CDR3 is CASSPQPGLAGAGELFF. CDR3 DNA: TGTGCCAGCAGCCCCCAGCCGGGACTAGCGGGAGCCGGGGAGCTGTTTTTT.

Details on this clone: A much larger clone is a single base away; this may be a read error. The chain recombines TRBV4-2 with TRBJ2-7; 12 bases align to TRBD2. Germline CDR1 LGHNA, CDR2 YNFKEQ. The V gene end was trimmed by 0 bases and the J gene end by 5 bases; junction bases not matched to a gene: 5. The length of the CDR3 is 16 residues. The CDR3 nucleotides read TGTGCCAGCAGCCAAGATCCGACTAGCGGGAGCCACGAGCAGTACTTC. Translating it yields CASSQDPTSGSHEQYF.

The rearrangement uses TRBV27 and TRBJ2-4; 14 bases align to TRBD2. CDR1 MNHEY and CDR2 SMNVEV come from the germline V gene (reference sequence). The CDR3 totals 15 residues. J lost 6 bases, V lost 8 bases, and 6 bases had no gene match. Here the CDR3 DNA reads TGTGCCAGCGGGGGACTAGCGGGAGCGGGAAACATTCAGTACTTC. The encoded protein is CASGGLAGAGNIQYF.

This clone has just a few counts. The rearrangement joins TRBV5-1 to TRBJ1-2; weak D call: TRBD1 (6 bases). CDR1 SGHRS and CDR2 YFSETQ come from the germline V gene. V was trimmed by 4 bases and J by 2 bases, leaving 12 bases between them. The CDR3 spans 14 residues. CDR3 residues: CASSRRTENYGYTF. DNA of the CDR3: TGCGCCAGCAGCCGGCGGACAGAAAACTATGGCTACACCTTC.

This clone turned up a few times. The chain links TRBV25-1 to TRBJ1-2, with D unclear. This CDR3 has 12 residues. The V end was cut by 6 bases, the J end by 4 bases, with 9 bases between. Germline V gene lookup returns CDR1 MGHDK and CDR2 SYGVNS. The DNA of the CDR3 is TGTGCCAGCAGCAACCCCAGCTATGGCTACACCTTC. It is translated as CASSNPSYGYTF.

V is TRBV12-5 and J is TRBJ2-2, with 7 bases fitting TRBD1. V lost 0 bases and J lost 3; bases outside the gene matches: 7. CDR3 length equals 17 residues. CDR1 LGHNT and CDR2 FRNRAP come from the germline V gene. DNA for the CDR3: TGTGCTAGTGGTTTGGTATTGAGGGGGCGCTACACCGGGGAGCTGTTTTTT. Amino acid sequence: CASGLVLRGRYTGELFF.

The V and J genes are TRBV19 and TRBJ2-7, with a possible D match to TRBD2 (6 bases). V gave up 4 bases and J gave up 2 bases, with 12 bases separating them. The CDR3 is 14 amino acids. Germline CDR1 LNHDA, CDR2 SQIVND (reference sequence). The CDR3 DNA reads TGTGCCAGTAGTAAGACGGAGGGACCCTACGAGCAGTACTTC. Its translation is CASSKTEGPYEQYF.

This clone was detected only a few times. For the CDR3, the DNA is TGTGCCAGCAGCGATGGTCAGCCCCAGCATTTT. Its translation: CASSDGQPQHF. The chain employs TRBV6-5 and TRBJ1-5; D remains unclear. Trimming removed 6 bases from V and 6 bases from J, with 6 bases in between. The germline CDR1 and CDR2 sequences are MNHEY and SVGAGI. This CDR3 has 11 amino acids.

The CDR3 region has the DNA TGTGCCTGGAGTGTAGGGGCAGGGGACCCCATAGAGGCGGATCAGCCCCAGCATTTT. It is translated as CAWSVGAGDPIEADQPQHF. The chain uses TRBV30 and TRBJ1-5, with D perhaps TRBD1 (6 bases). There are 19 residues in the CDR3. Germline V gives CDR1 GTSNPN, CDR2 SVGIG (reference sequence). The V gene lost 0 bases and the J gene lost 5 bases, with 26 bases spanning the gap.

V usage is TRBV18 and J usage is TRBJ2-3; the match to TRBD2 covers 10 bases. CDR3 length: 17 residues. V dropped 1 base and J dropped 3; count of bases not matched to a gene: 7. From germline, CDR1 is KGHSH and CDR2 LQKENI. The CDR3 DNA reads TGTGCCAGCTCACCACAACTAGCGGGAAGTAAGACAGATACGCAGTATTTT. It yields the protein CASSPQLAGSKTDTQYF. The entire variable domain, with the rest obtained from reference TRBV18 and TRBJ2-3, is as follows: NAGVMQNPRHLVRRRGQEARLRCSPMKGHSHVYWYRQLPEEGLKFMVYLQKENIIDESGMPKERFSAEFPKEGPSILRIQQVVRGDSAAYFCASSPQLAGSKTDTQYFGPGTRLTVL.

The chain is built from TRBV27 and TRBJ1-1; D not certain. Trimming took off 0 bases at V and 1 base at J, with 9 bases between the two ends. CDR3 length equals 15 residues. Per the germline V gene, CDR1 is MNHEY and CDR2 is SMNVEV (reference sequence). Here the CDR3 reads CASSLSVFRNTEAFF. The CDR3 nucleotides are TGTGCCAGCAGTTTATCGGTTTTCCGGAACACTGAAGCTTTCTTT.

As regards this clone: A read error is the likely source, as a far larger clone sits one nucleotide away. The gene calls are TRBV20-1 and TRBJ1-2; TRBD1 might be the D (6 bases). CDR1 is DFQATT, CDR2 SNEGSKA, per germline (reference sequence). This CDR3 spans 11 amino acids. CDR3 sequence: CSWGRNYGYAF. The CDR3 DNA sequence: TGCAGTTGGGGGCGTAACTATGGCTACGCCTTC.

The CDR3 bases are TGTGCCAGCTCTGGTCGGACAGGGGTTGATGGCTACACCTTC. Its protein product is CASSGRTGVDGYTF. V and J are TRBV6-1 and TRBJ1-2; 9 bases fit TRBD1. V trimming: 8 bases; J trimming: 6 bases; junction bases outside the gene matches: 10. The CDR3 consists of 14 residues. Germline CDR1 is MNHNS and CDR2 is SASEGT.

This clone was detected a few times. Other nucleotide sequences from this sample produce the same CDR3. The chain carries TRBV7-3 and TRBJ1-1; no reliable D call. V lost 3 bases to trimming and J lost 0 bases, with 5 bases between them. There are 13 residues in the CDR3. Germline values: CDR1 SGHTA, CDR2 FQGTGA. The CDR3 sequence is CASSLSVNTEAFF. The CDR3 region has the DNA TGTGCCAGCAGCTTGTCAGTGAACACTGAAGCTTTCTTT.